A selection of T cell receptor beta chains follows, all from one sample in a study of blood T cell repertoires in COVID-19. Repertoires were generated with immunoSEQ multiplex PCR, while TCRdb's copy carries only in-frame clones and drops some. In the table there are 95,000 to 110,000 clones, about 87% of which are singletons. Sequencing input: peripheral blood. Receptor source: a man between 45 and 60 years old with active or convalescent COVID-19. Both conserved end residues are part of each CDR3. Each record gives: clone size, V gene, D gene, J gene, CDR3 DNA, CDR3 protein. D genes are given only for firm matches. Clone size is shown for a subset of rows, as once, few, many or a class of expanded clone.

>few|TRBV3-1/TRBV3-2|NA|TRBJ2-5
TGTGCCAGCAGCCAAGCCAGGGGGAGGGAGACCCAGTACTTC
CASSQARGRETQYF
>NA|TRBV4-3|NA|TRBJ2-1
TGCGCCAGCAGCCAAGAAATTCCCCCCGACAGCCCCACTGACAATGAGCAGTTCTTC
CASSQEIPPDSPTDNEQFF
>NA|TRBV18|NA|TRBJ1-5
TGTGCCAGCTCACCACGGCACCTCAGGGATCAGCCCCAGCATTTT
CASSPRHLRDQPQHF
>NA|TRBV11-2|NA|TRBJ2-7
TGTGCCAGCAGCTCCGCCGGGACAAGAACTTCCTACGAGCAGTACTTC
CASSSAGTRTSYEQYF
>NA|TRBV7-9|TRBD1|TRBJ2-5
TGTGCCAGCAGCCTACAGGGGGAAGAGACCCAGTACTTC
CASSLQGEETQYF
>NA|TRBV12-3/TRBV12-4|NA|TRBJ1-5
TGTGCCAGCAGTTTAGGGGGCGGGGGGCCCCAGCATTTT
CASSLGGGGPQHF
>few|TRBV30|TRBD1|TRBJ1-5
TGTGCCTGGAGTACGGGACAGGGGACTCAGCCCCAGCATTTT
CAWSTGQGTQPQHF
>few|TRBV5-6|TRBD2|TRBJ2-2
TGTGCCAGCAGCTTAGGACTAGCGGGAGCTTTGGGGGAGCTGTTTTTT
CASSLGLAGALGELFF
>NA|TRBV1|NA|TRBJ2-2
TGCACCAGCAGCCAAAGAACGGGGTTTGGGGTTAACACCGGGGAGCTGTTTTTT
CTSSQRTGFGVNTGELFF
>NA|TRBV18|NA|TRBJ2-3
TGTGCCAGCTCATTTCAGGGAATGGAAGATACGCAGTATTTT
CASSFQGMEDTQYF
>NA|TRBV9|NA|TRBJ2-5
TGTGCCAGCAGCGTACCGGGAGATGGAGAGACCCAGTACTTC
CASSVPGDGETQYF
>NA|TRBV10-3|TRBD1|TRBJ1-2
TGTGCCACCTCCAGGGGCTCGACAGGGGGAGACTATGGCTACACCTTC
CATSRGSTGGDYGYTF
>NA|TRBV20-1|NA|TRBJ1-1
TGCAGAATCCCCGGGGTTCTGGAAGCTTTCTTT
CRIPGVLEAFF
>NA|TRBV9|TRBD2|TRBJ2-1
TGTGCCAGCAGCTCCGGGACTAGCGGGGCTATAGGGAGGGATGAGCAGTTCTTC
CASSSGTSGAIGRDEQFF
>NA|TRBV29-1|TRBD2|TRBJ2-1
TGCAGCGTTCGACCGGGAGGGAACGCGAACAATGAGCAGTTCTTC
CSVRPGGNANNEQFF
>NA|TRBV4-3|NA|TRBJ2-3
TGCGCCAGCAGCCAAGATCGCCCAGCGGACACAGATACGCAGTATTTT
CASSQDRPADTDTQYF
>NA|TRBV27|NA|TRBJ1-1
TGTGCCAGCAGTTTCCCGGGGGGGGCCGAAGCTTTCTTT
CASSFPGGAEAFF
>NA|TRBV28|NA|TRBJ2-7
TGTGCCAGCAGTTTACCGGGAGTCCGGGGGACCTACGAGCAGTACTTC
CASSLPGVRGTYEQYF
>NA|TRBV28|TRBD1|TRBJ1-2
TGTGCCAGCAGTCCCGGGGACAGGCGCGCCTATGGCTACACCTTC
CASSPGDRRAYGYTF
>NA|TRBV5-1|TRBD1|TRBJ1-1
TGCGCCAGCAGCTCGGGACAGACTTCGAACACTGAAGCTTTCTTT
CASSSGQTSNTEAFF
>NA|TRBV19|NA|TRBJ1-1
TGTGCCAGTAGTTCAGACAGGAGGAACACTGAAGCTTTCTTT
CASSSDRRNTEAFF
>once|TRBV28|TRBD2|TRBJ2-5
TGTGCCAGCAGTTTGGGCGGGAGTAGCCGCCGCGGGAAGACCCAGTACTTC
CASSLGGSSRRGKTQYF
>NA|TRBV7-2|NA|TRBJ1-4
TGTGCCAGCAGCCAGGGTGGCAAGGAAAAACTGTTTTTT
CASSQGGKEKLFF
>NA|TRBV19|TRBD2|TRBJ2-1
TGTGCCAGTAGTATCTTAGGACAGGGGACTAGCGGGAGAACCAATGAGCAGTTCTTC
CASSILGQGTSGRTNEQFF
>NA|TRBV25-1|TRBD1|TRBJ1-1
TGTGCCAGCAGTGGTGGGACAGGGTATGTCACTGAAGCTTTCTTT
CASSGGTGYVTEAFF
>NA|TRBV29-1|NA|TRBJ1-1
TGCAGCGCCCAGAATGGTCGGGGGGACACTGAAGCTTTCTTT
CSAQNGRGDTEAFF
>NA|TRBV5-1|TRBD2|TRBJ2-7
TGCGCCAGCAGCTTGTATGGGGGGGACTCCTACGAGCAGTACTTC
CASSLYGGDSYEQYF
>NA|TRBV10-3|NA|TRBJ1-1
TGTGCCATCAGTGGAAGGGGGACGAACACTGAAGCTTTCTTT
CAISGRGTNTEAFF
>few|TRBV7-8|TRBD2|TRBJ2-5
TGTGCCAGCAGCGTCCCGACAGATAGCGGGAGCCAAGAGACCCAGTACTTC
CASSVPTDSGSQETQYF
>NA|TRBV5-1|TRBD1|TRBJ2-7
TGCGCCAGCAGCCTAATGCAGACAGGGGATCCCTACGAGCAGTACTTC
CASSLMQTGDPYEQYF
>NA|TRBV7-6|TRBD2|TRBJ2-1
TGTGCCAGCAGCCACTCCGGGACTAGCGGGAGTTTAGGCCCGGGGGATGAGCAGTTCTTC
CASSHSGTSGSLGPGDEQFF
>NA|TRBV5-8|TRBD2|TRBJ2-7
TGTGCCAGCAGCTACTTACTAGCGGGAGGCTCCTACGAGCAGTACTTC
CASSYLLAGGSYEQYF
>NA|TRBV5-5|TRBD1|TRBJ1-2
TGTGCCAGCAGCCGCGCCGGGACAGGGACTAACTATGGCTACACCTTC
CASSRAGTGTNYGYTF
>NA|TRBV24-1|TRBD1|TRBJ2-1
TGTGCCACCAGTGATTTACAGGACAGGGGCAATGAGCAGTTCTTC
CATSDLQDRGNEQFF
>NA|TRBV6-5|TRBD2|TRBJ2-1
TGTGCCAGCAGGAGACTAGCGGGAGGGCACAATGAGCAGTTCTTC
CASRRLAGGHNEQFF
>NA|TRBV27|NA|TRBJ2-2
TGTGCCAGCAGTTTATTATACACCGGGGAGCTGTTTTTT
CASSLLYTGELFF
>NA|TRBV18|TRBD1|TRBJ2-7
TGTGCCAGCTCACCGGGGACAGGGAGCCACGAGCAGTACTTC
CASSPGTGSHEQYF
>NA|TRBV7-9|NA|TRBJ1-1
TGTGCCAGCAGCTTAGTGGGGGCGACTGAAGCTTTCTTT
CASSLVGATEAFF
>NA|TRBV14|TRBD1|TRBJ2-7
TGTGCCAGCAGCCAAGCGACAGGGGGTGGTTACGAGCAGTACTTC
CASSQATGGGYEQYF
>NA|TRBV11-2|NA|TRBJ2-6
TGTGCCAGCAGCTTACAGGGTCCCTGGGCCAACGTCCTGACTTTC
CASSLQGPWANVLTF
>NA|TRBV27|NA|TRBJ2-1
TGTGCCAGCAGCACATCGAGCGGTAATGAGCAGTTCTTC
CASSTSSGNEQFF
>NA|TRBV5-1|TRBD1|TRBJ1-2
TGCGCCAGCAGTGTCGGGACAGGGGACTATGGCTACACCTTC
CASSVGTGDYGYTF
>NA|TRBV11-2|NA|TRBJ2-7
TGTGCCAGCAGCCCCGTGAAGCGCACCTCCTACGAGCAGTACTTC
CASSPVKRTSYEQYF
>once|TRBV19|NA|TRBJ2-1
TGTGCCAGTAGTAAGATACGGAGCAACTACAATGAGCAGTTCTTC
CASSKIRSNYNEQFF
>NA|TRBV11-2|NA|TRBJ2-7
TGTGCCAGCAGCTTAGACCGGGGCTACGAGCAGTACTTC
CASSLDRGYEQYF
>NA|TRBV10-2|TRBD1|TRBJ2-1
TGCGCCAGCAGTGAGTCGTATGGGACAGGGGAGTTCTTC
CASSESYGTGEFF
>NA|TRBV24-1|TRBD1|TRBJ2-5
TGTGCCACCAGTGACTCGGACAGGGGGGGAGAGACCCAGTACTTC
CATSDSDRGGETQYF
>NA|TRBV5-8|NA|TRBJ2-7
TGTGCCAGCAGCTTGGCCGGCACCACGGGGCAGTACTTC
CASSLAGTTGQYF
>NA|TRBV6-5|TRBD2|TRBJ2-5
TGTGCCAGCAGTTACGGGACTAGCGGGAGGTTAGAGACCCAGTACTTC
CASSYGTSGRLETQYF
>NA|TRBV10-3|TRBD1|TRBJ2-7
TGTGCCATCATGAGCCAACTAAGGGGACAGGGACCTCGAGGGGACTACGAGCAGTACTTC
CAIMSQLRGQGPRGDYEQYF
>NA|TRBV5-4|TRBD1|TRBJ1-6
TGTGCCAGCAGCTCCGAACAGGGGGCCAATTCACCCCTCCACTTT
CASSSEQGANSPLHF
>NA|TRBV6-2/TRBV6-3|NA|TRBJ1-4
TGTGCCAGCAGTGACAGTCCGGTGAATGAAAAACTGTTTTTT
CASSDSPVNEKLFF
>NA|TRBV5-4|TRBD2|TRBJ2-3
TGTGCCAGCGGCGTAGCGGGAGGGCCGATAGATACGCAGTATTTT
CASGVAGGPIDTQYF
>NA|TRBV7-8|NA|TRBJ2-7
TGTGCCAGCACCCTTGTAGGGGCGATGAGAAGCTCCTACGAGCAGTACTTC
CASTLVGAMRSSYEQYF
>NA|TRBV5-1|NA|TRBJ1-4
TGCGCCAGCAGCTTGGTCATCCCCATACGAGGGGGACCTAATGAAAAACTGTTTTTT
CASSLVIPIRGGPNEKLFF
>NA|TRBV10-3|TRBD2|TRBJ2-3
TGTGCCATCAGTGACGGAGCGGGAGGGGCAGATACGCAGTATTTT
CAISDGAGGADTQYF
>NA|TRBV7-6|NA|TRBJ2-7
TGTGCCAGCAGCTTAGGCCGCAGGGCCGAGCAGTACTTC
CASSLGRRAEQYF